This T cell receptor beta chain is from a study of blood T cell repertoires in COVID-19. Clinical history reported by participants formed the basis on which cohorts were assigned. V shed 6 bases, J shed 3 bases, and the junction held 7 bases outside the gene matches. This CDR3 spans 15 amino acids. CDR1 is MNHNY and CDR2 is SVGAGI in the germline V gene (reference sequence). The protocol was immunoSEQ multiplex PCR, while the TCRdb copy is restricted to in-frame clones and leaves out a portion. There are around 380,000 clones in the sample; approximately 89% occur only once, and approximately 1.2% lies in the top ten.

The material sequenced was PBMCs or T cells enriched from blood (not recorded which). The chain couples TRBV6-6 to TRBJ2-3, with 9 bases aligning to TRBD1. This TCR derives from a man aged 25 to 40 who had recovered from COVID-19. This CDR3 reads CASRGRDRDTDTQYF. Written as DNA, the CDR3 is TGTGCCAGCAGGGGACGGGACAGGGATACAGATACGCAGTATTTT.